The next 10 T cell receptor beta chains were all read from a single sample in a study of Ad26.COV2.S vaccination and SARS-CoV-2 variants. Profiling relied on immunoSEQ multiplex PCR, and the TCRdb table lists in-frame clones only, not all of them. The sample lists around 100,000 clones; more than 70% were seen once. The sequences come from peripheral blood, collected after recovery from COVID-19. The receptors were gathered from a human donor who had recovered from COVID-19.

DNA for the CDR3: TGCGCCAGCAGCCTGGATCCGGGACTAGCGGACCAGTTCTTC. Protein product: CASSLDPGLADQFF. The chain uses TRBV5-1 and TRBJ2-1; TRBD2 matches 11 bases. Losses at the gene ends were 4 bases for V and 13 bases for J; bases not matched to a gene: 10. Per the germline V gene, CDR1 is SGHRS and CDR2 is YFSETQ. This CDR3 has 14 amino acids.

The chain combines TRBV6-4 with TRBJ1-3; the D gene is possibly TRBD1 (6 bases). There are 15 residues in the CDR3. Trimming pared 3 bases from V and 2 bases from J, leaving 11 bases between. CDR1 MRHNA and CDR2 SNTAGT come from the germline V gene. CDR3 coding DNA: TGTGCCAGCAGTGAGGTGGGGGGCACTGGAAACACCATATATTTT. Translated: CASSEVGGTGNTIYF.

This chain links TRBV6-4 with TRBJ2-1, with D possibly TRBD1 on 6 matching bases. The germline CDR1 and CDR2 sequences are MRHNA and SNTAGT. CDR3 length equals 14 residues. V gave up 6 bases and J gave up 4 bases, with 13 bases separating them. This CDR3 reads CASSPQGLYNEQFF. DNA for the CDR3: TGTGCCAGCAGCCCCCAGGGGTTGTACAATGAGCAGTTCTTC.

The chain recombines TRBV4-2 with TRBJ1-2; D gene uncertain. The CDR3 is 12 residues long. V lost 3 bases and J 1 base, leaving 3 bases between the germline ends. Germline V gene sequence: CDR1 LGHNA, CDR2 YNFKEQ. The CDR3 region is CASSQGNYGYTF. Written as DNA, the CDR3 is TGTGCCAGCAGCCAGGGTAACTATGGCTACACCTTC.

This chain joins TRBV11-2 and TRBJ2-3, with 11 bases matching TRBD2. CDR3 length: 15 amino acids. In germline, CDR1 is SGHAT, CDR2 FQNNGV. J gave up 4 bases and V 2 bases, and 2 bases lay outside the gene matches. The CDR3 region is CASSLTSGSPDTQYF. The DNA for the CDR3 is TGTGCCAGCAGCTTAACTAGCGGGAGTCCAGATACGCAGTATTTT.

This chain links TRBV28 with TRBJ1-5; 10 bases map to TRBD1. V trimming: 7 bases; J trimming: 5 bases; junction bases outside the gene matches: 8. Germline CDR1 reads MDHEN; CDR2 reads SYDVKM. CDR3 length: 15 residues. CDR3 amino acids: CASIPGQGGHQPQHF. The CDR3 nucleotides are TGTGCCAGCATTCCTGGACAGGGGGGACATCAGCCCCAGCATTTT.

The V and J genes are TRBV19 and TRBJ1-2; D may be TRBD1 (6 bases). With 6 bases removed from V and 2 bases from J, the gap between germline ends came to 13 bases. Germline CDR1 LNHDA, CDR2 SQIVND (reference sequence). The CDR3 runs to 14 residues. In DNA form, the CDR3 reads TGTGCCAGTAGCCAACCAGGACAGAACTATGGCTACACCTTC. Translation gives CASSQPGQNYGYTF.

In its sample, this clone was seen once. CDR3 bases: TGTGCCAGTAGTCTAGCGGGAGGGAACCATGAGCAGTTCTTC. Translation: CASSLAGGNHEQFF. This chain uses TRBV19 with TRBJ2-1; 12 bases agree with TRBD2. With V trimmed by 5 bases and J by 8 bases, 4 bases remained unmatched. The CDR3 is 14 residues long. Germline V gene sequence: CDR1 LNHDA, CDR2 SQIVND (reference sequence).

The chain has TRBV28 and TRBJ1-2; 11 bases map to TRBD1. Germline V lookup: CDR1 MDHEN, CDR2 SYDVKM. The CDR3 has 15 amino acids. Trimming took 5 bases from V and 6 from J; bases not matched to a gene: 8. In DNA form, the CDR3 reads TGTGCCAGCAGTCCAACGGACAGGGGGCTTCATGGCTACACCTTC. Amino acid sequence: CASSPTDRGLHGYTF.

The rearrangement links TRBV20-1 to TRBJ2-3, with D possibly matching TRBD2 (5 bases). This CDR3 has 15 amino acids. Germline assignment: CDR1 DFQATT and CDR2 SNEGSKA (reference sequence). V lost 3 bases and J 2 bases, leaving 15 bases between the germline ends. The CDR3 reads CSASVSGFHTDTQYF. The CDR3 bases are TGCAGTGCTAGTGTCTCGGGATTTCACACAGATACGCAGTATTTT.